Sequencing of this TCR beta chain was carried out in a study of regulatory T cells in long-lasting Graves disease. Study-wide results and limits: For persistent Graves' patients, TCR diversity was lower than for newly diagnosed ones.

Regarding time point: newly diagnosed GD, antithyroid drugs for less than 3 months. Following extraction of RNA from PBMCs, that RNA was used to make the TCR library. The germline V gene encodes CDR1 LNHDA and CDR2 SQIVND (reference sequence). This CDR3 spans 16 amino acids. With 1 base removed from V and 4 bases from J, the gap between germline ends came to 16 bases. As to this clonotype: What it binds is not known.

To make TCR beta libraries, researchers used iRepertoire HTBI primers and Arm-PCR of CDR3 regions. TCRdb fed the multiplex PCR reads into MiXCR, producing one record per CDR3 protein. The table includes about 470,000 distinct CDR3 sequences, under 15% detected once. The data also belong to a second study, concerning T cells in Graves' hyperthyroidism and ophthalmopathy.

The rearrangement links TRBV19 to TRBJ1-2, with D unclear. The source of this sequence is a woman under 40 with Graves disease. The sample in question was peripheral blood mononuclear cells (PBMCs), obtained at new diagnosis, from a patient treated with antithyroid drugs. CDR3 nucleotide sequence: TGTGCCAGTAGTATAGTTCCGGGAACTAAGTTCTATGGCTACACCTTC. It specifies CASSIVPGTKFYGYTF.